Following are 32 T cell receptor beta chains from one sample sequenced in a study of shared clonotypes between healthy human individuals. Only in-frame clones appear in the TCRdb table, and some are missing; sequencing was by immunoSEQ multiplex PCR. The sample consists of about 820,000 clones, about 92% of them appearing once. Naive CD8 isolation took CD45RO-negative cells positively selected for CCR7 and excluded terminally differentiated effector memory CD45RA+ cells. Sequencing used naive CD8+ T cells sorted from blood. The source is a young man in good health.

The chain carries TRBV7-9 and TRBJ1-5; D is unresolved. With 5 bases removed from V and 5 bases from J, the gap between germline ends came to 16 bases. CDR3 length equals 15 residues. Germline V gene sequence: CDR1 SEHNR, CDR2 FQNEAQ (reference sequence). The CDR3 protein is CASSTAEDPYQPQHF. DNA for the CDR3: TGTGCCAGCAGCACGGCCGAGGACCCTTATCAGCCCCAGCATTTT.

The J gene is TRBJ2-7, the V gene TRBV27, with D perhaps TRBD1 or TRBD2 (5 bases each). CDR3 length: 14 amino acids. Germline V gene data show CDR1 as MNHEY and CDR2 as SMNVEV (reference sequence). The V and J ends lost 5 bases and 3 bases respectively, with 14 bases between them. CDR3 sequence: CASSEFLGRYEQYF. The CDR3 nucleotides read TGTGCCAGCAGTGAGTTCCTGGGACGCTACGAGCAGTACTTC.

In this sample, this clone turned up once. The chain uses TRBV7-9 and TRBJ2-1; unclear D gene. The V gene's germline CDR1 is SEHNR and CDR2 FQNEAQ (reference sequence). This CDR3 has 18 amino acids. Trimming took off 4 bases at V and 0 bases at J, with 19 bases between the two ends. In DNA form, the CDR3 reads TGTGCCAGCAGCTCCAACGACGTGGGAACGAGCTCCTACAATGAGCAGTTCTTC. The encoded protein is CASSSNDVGTSSYNEQFF.

Notes on this clone: Other DNA sequences in this sample translate to the same CDR3. This sequence joins TRBV4-3 and TRBJ2-7; tentative D call: TRBD1 (5 bases). Trimming took 0 bases from V and 3 from J, leaving 9 bases between them. Germline V lookup: CDR1 LGHNA, CDR2 YSLEER. This CDR3 is built from 14 residues. The CDR3 DNA follows: TGCGCCAGCAGCCAAGATTCAGGGATCTACGAGCAGTACTTC. Its protein is CASSQDSGIYEQYF.

This rearrangement joins TRBV21-1 to TRBJ1-2; no DNA check was done on the table's D call, TRBD1. TRBV21-1 is annotated as a pseudogene. The CDR3 is made up of 15 amino acids. The CDR3 spells CASSKDSLTPCGYTF. The DNA for the CDR3 is TGTGCCAGCAGCAAAGACAGTCTTACTCCCTGCGGCTACACCTTC.

The rearrangement uses TRBV14 and TRBJ2-1; D gene ambiguous. V was clipped by 1 base and J by 6 bases, with 16 bases between them. The CDR3 is 16 residues long. The V gene's germline CDR1 is SGHDN and CDR2 FVKESK. This chain's CDR3 is CASSQGVKLNSNEQFF. The CDR3 DNA sequence: TGTGCCAGCAGCCAAGGGGTTAAGCTTAACAGCAATGAGCAGTTCTTC.

This clone occurred once. The V and J genes are TRBV7-9 and TRBJ2-1, with no clear D. This CDR3 is 15 amino acids long. Germline V gives CDR1 SEHNR, CDR2 FQNEAQ (reference sequence). Between the trimmed V and J ends, which lost 5 bases and 8 bases, there was a span of 19 bases. The CDR3 bases are TGTGCCAGCAGCCAACCTGCCACCCCTATCGATGAGCAGTTCTTC. Translated: CASSQPATPIDEQFF. Combining the CDR3 with reference TRBV7-9 and TRBJ2-1 gives the whole variable domain DTGVSQNPRHKITKRGQNVTFRCDPISEHNRLYWYRQTLGQGPEFLTYFQNEAQLEKSRLLSDRFSAERPKGSFSTLEIQRTEQGDSAMYLCASSQPATPIDEQFFGPGTRLTVL.

In its sample, this clone was seen once. The chain joins TRBV25-1 to TRBJ2-3; D may be TRBD1 (8 bases). V lost 10 bases to trimming and J lost 4 bases, with 18 bases between them. From germline, CDR1 is MGHDK and CDR2 SYGVNS. The CDR3 length is 14 residues. The CDR3 here is CATRGRERADTQYF. In DNA, the CDR3 is TGTGCCACCAGGGGGCGGGAGAGGGCAGATACGCAGTATTTT.

V is TRBV7-9 and J is TRBJ1-5, with 11 bases that match TRBD1. Germline-derived CDR1 and CDR2 are SEHNR and FQNEAQ (reference sequence). Trimming took 4 bases from V and 0 from J; bases not matched to a gene: 8. CDR3 length equals 18 residues. In nucleotides, the CDR3 is TGTGCCAGCAGCTCGCCGGGACAGGGGGATTATAGCAATCAGCCCCAGCATTTT. This sequence encodes CASSSPGQGDYSNQPQHF. Filled out from reference TRBV7-9 and TRBJ1-5, the complete variable domain reads DTGVSQNPRHKITKRGQNVTFRCDPISEHNRLYWYRQTLGQGPEFLTYFQNEAQLEKSRLLSDRFSAERPKGSFSTLEIQRTEQGDSAMYLCASSSPGQGDYSNQPQHFGDGTRLSIL.

The chain carries TRBV6-6 and TRBJ2-1; D is undetermined. CDR3 length: 16 amino acids. CDR1 is MNHNY, CDR2 SVGAGI, per germline (reference sequence). The V end was cut by 6 bases, the J end by 3 bases, with 18 bases between. The CDR3 DNA reads as TGTGCCAGCAGCTCCTCTTTGAGCCTTAACTACAATGAGCAGTTCTTC. Protein: CASSSSLSLNYNEQFF.

The chain combines TRBV5-6 with TRBJ2-7, with no clear D. V was pared by 2 bases and J by 4 bases, with 13 bases between. Germline-derived CDR1 and CDR2 are SGHDT and YYEEEE. This CDR3 region has 14 residues. CDR3 DNA sequence: TGTGCCAGCAGCTTAGGATTGAAAGTTTACGAGCAGTACTTC. Translating gives CASSLGLKVYEQYF.

This chain joins TRBV30 and TRBJ2-3; weak D call: TRBD2 (6 bases). The CDR3 contains 12 residues. V was clipped by 1 base and J by 7 bases, with 9 bases between them. Germline-derived CDR1 and CDR2 are GTSNPN and SVGIG (reference sequence). The CDR3 DNA reads as TGTGCCTGGAGTGAGGGACTTTATACGCAGTATTTT. Residues: CAWSEGLYTQYF.

The V and J genes are TRBV11-2 and TRBJ2-3; D might be TRBD1 (5 bases). CDR1 and CDR2 from the germline V gene are SGHAT and FQNNGV. This CDR3 spans 17 amino acids. With 0 bases removed from V and 1 base from J, the gap between germline ends came to 14 bases. CDR3 sequence: CASSLDLGAKGTDTQYF. CDR3 in DNA: TGTGCCAGCAGCTTAGATCTAGGGGCGAAGGGCACAGATACGCAGTATTTT. The full variable domain, in which reference TRBV11-2 and TRBJ2-3 provide the parts outside the CDR3, is EAGVAQSPRYKIIEKRQSVAFWCNPISGHATLYWYQQILGQGPKLLIQFQNNGVVDDSQLPKDRFSAERLKGVDSTLKIQPAKLEDSAVYLCASSLDLGAKGTDTQYFGPGTRLTVL.

In regard to this clone: The likely explanation is a read error, given a far larger clone one base away. This chain links TRBV2 with TRBJ2-7; D remains ambiguous. V lost 4 bases, J lost 0 bases, and 4 bases lay in between. The V gene's germline CDR1 is SNHLY and CDR2 FYNNEI. CDR3 length: 12 residues. The CDR3 DNA sequence: TGTGCCAGCAGTGGGACCTCCTACGAGCAGTACTTC. Amino acids: CASSGTSYEQYF.

The chain combines TRBV5-1 with TRBJ1-4; TRBD1 is a possible D gene (5 bases). The germline gives CDR1 SGHRS, CDR2 YFSETQ. CDR3 length: 16 residues. Trimming shortened V by 0 bases and J by 8 bases, and 17 bases separated the two germline ends. CDR3 nucleotide sequence: TGCGCCAGCAGCTTGGCCTTACTCCCCGGGACGGAAAAACTGTTTTTT. It specifies CASSLALLPGTEKLFF.

This chain links TRBV4-3 with TRBJ2-7; TRBD1 agrees at 7 bases. The CDR3 has 14 amino acids. Germline CDR1 reads LGHNA; CDR2 reads YSLEER. V shed 2 bases, J shed 6 bases, and the junction held 7 bases outside the gene matches. The CDR3 loop reads CASSQTWTGVEQYF. The CDR3 bases are TGCGCCAGCAGCCAAACCTGGACAGGCGTCGAGCAGTACTTC.

This chain uses TRBV4-1 with TRBJ2-7, with D uncertain. Germline values: CDR1 MGHRA, CDR2 YSYEKL. There are 12 residues in the CDR3. Trimming removed 0 bases from V and 5 bases from J, with 5 bases in between. CDR3: CASSQDNNEQYF. DNA of the CDR3: TGCGCCAGCAGCCAAGATAATAACGAGCAGTACTTC.

This clone was seen just once. The V gene is TRBV10-2, the J gene TRBJ2-3; 10 nucleotides line up with TRBD2. Germline V gene lookup returns CDR1 WSHSY and CDR2 SAAADI. The CDR3 spans 15 residues. V shed 4 bases and J 6 bases; nucleotides not matched to a gene: 7. This CDR3 is CASSAVAGGRDTQYF. For the CDR3, the DNA is TGCGCCAGCAGTGCAGTAGCGGGAGGCAGGGATACGCAGTATTTT.

The rearrangement links TRBV2 to TRBJ2-1; D unresolved. Per germline, CDR1 SNHLY and CDR2 FYNNEI. The germline V and J ends were trimmed by 4 bases and 8 bases, with 15 bases remaining between them. The CDR3 runs to 14 residues. The CDR3 region is CASSVQITRHEQFF. Here the CDR3 DNA reads TGTGCCAGCAGTGTACAGATTACACGTCATGAGCAGTTCTTC.

The chain joins TRBV15 to TRBJ1-2; unclear D gene. The CDR3 runs 15 residues. From germline, CDR1 is LNHNV and CDR2 YYDKDF (reference sequence). V dropped 0 bases and J dropped 8 bases, with 16 bases sitting between them. The DNA of the CDR3 is TGTGCCACCAGCAGAGATTTCGAGGCACCGGAAGGCTACACCTTC. Translated, it gives CATSRDFEAPEGYTF. Supplemented by reference TRBV15 and TRBJ1-2, the full variable domain reads DAMVIQNPRYQVTQFGKPVTLSCSQTLNHNVMYWYQQKSSQAPKLLFHYYDKDFNNEADTPDNFQSRRPNTSFCFLDIRSPGLGDTAMYLCATSRDFEAPEGYTFGSGTRLTVV.

The chain employs TRBV7-8 and TRBJ2-3, with 7 bases identical to TRBD2. V gave up 7 bases and J gave up 1 base; unmatched junction bases: 5. Germline V gene sequence: CDR1 SGHVS, CDR2 FQNEAQ. The CDR3 is 14 residues long. The CDR3 bases are TGTGCCAGCAACCAACGGGGGGGCACAGATACGCAGTATTTT. Amino acids: CASNQRGGTDTQYF.

The CDR3, as DNA: TGTGCCAGCAGCTTAACAGTACAGGCGAAGAACACTGAAGCTTTCTTT. This sequence encodes CASSLTVQAKNTEAFF. V gene TRBV7-9 combines with J gene TRBJ1-1, with D perhaps TRBD1 (5 bases). The germline CDR1 and CDR2 sequences are SEHNR and FQNEAQ (reference sequence). The V gene lost 2 bases and the J gene lost 1 base, with 14 bases spanning the gap. The CDR3 spans 16 residues.

Comment on this clone: Other nucleotide sequences from this sample produce the same CDR3. The genes are TRBV9 and TRBJ2-2; D is undetermined. The CDR3 is 13 amino acids. Germline lookup yields CDR1 SGDLS and CDR2 YYNGEE. Trimming stripped 0 bases from V and 5 bases from J, with 5 bases between. CDR3 loop: CASSVEVTGELFF. The CDR3 DNA reads TGTGCCAGCAGCGTAGAAGTAACCGGGGAGCTGTTTTTT.

This sequence joins TRBV11-2 and TRBJ1-1, with a weak D call TRBD1 (5 bases). The CDR3 totals 15 residues. The ends were cut back, 3 bases at V and 4 bases at J, with 15 bases in the middle. Germline V gene data show CDR1 as SGHAT and CDR2 as FQNNGV. CDR3 nucleotides: TGTGCCAGCAGCTTGGAAGGGGTGGAGAGCACTGAAGCTTTCTTT. Protein product: CASSLEGVESTEAFF.

DNA for the CDR3: TGTGCCAGCAGTGTGCCAAGCGGGAGTCCCACAGATACGCAGTATTTT. This encodes CASSVPSGSPTDTQYF. The rearrangement uses TRBV28 and TRBJ2-3; 8 bases line up with TRBD2. After removal of 5 bases from V and 2 bases from J, the junction contained 9 bases not matched to a gene. The germline CDR1 and CDR2 sequences are MDHEN and SYDVKM. The CDR3 covers 16 residues.

This sequence joins TRBV7-9 and TRBJ2-5; D might be TRBD2 (5 bases). CDR1 is SEHNR, CDR2 FQNEAQ, per germline (reference sequence). The CDR3 loop spans 12 amino acids. Trimming cost V 4 bases and J 3 bases, with 6 bases left between them. CDR3 bases: TGTGCCAGCAGCTACGGGGAAGAGACCCAGTACTTC. It translates to CASSYGEETQYF.

About this clone: Other DNA sequences in the sample encode the same CDR3. This chain joins TRBV11-2 and TRBJ2-7; weak D call: TRBD1 (5 bases). The CDR3 has 13 amino acids. Between the trimmed V and J ends, which lost 1 base and 1 base, there was a span of 5 bases. Per the germline V gene, CDR1 is SGHAT and CDR2 is FQNNGV. The chain's CDR3 is CASSLAGSYEQYF. Here the CDR3 DNA reads TGTGCCAGCAGCTTAGCAGGGTCCTACGAGCAGTACTTC.

The rearrangement uses TRBV7-2 and TRBJ1-1, with D hard to call. V lost 2 bases and J lost 3, with 13 bases in between. This CDR3 spans 15 amino acids. Germline CDR1 SGHTA, CDR2 FQGNSA. The CDR3 protein is CASSLMAEGYTEAFF. The DNA for the CDR3 is TGTGCCAGCAGCTTAATGGCAGAAGGGTACACTGAAGCTTTCTTT.

The chain uses TRBV9 and TRBJ2-6, with TRBD1 matching over 8 bases. After removal of 0 bases from V and 1 base from J, the junction contained 6 bases not matched to a gene. CDR1 SGDLS and CDR2 YYNGEE come from the germline V gene. The CDR3 runs 18 residues. Here the CDR3 reads CASSVVAGGTSGANVLTF. The CDR3 DNA is TGTGCCAGCAGCGTAGTGGCAGGGGGCACTTCTGGGGCCAACGTCCTGACTTTC.

Comments on this clone: Sequence at one end of the junction differs from germline and may be a read error. The V gene is TRBV10-3, the J gene TRBJ2-5; 10 bases fit TRBD2. The length of the CDR3 is 15 residues. Germline assignment: CDR1 ENHRY and CDR2 SYGVKD. This CDR3 reads CATSELGTSVETQYF. CDR3 DNA: TGTGCCACCAGTGAGTTAGGGACTAGCGTAGAGACCCAGTACTTC.

This clone occurred many times. The chain joins TRBV27 to TRBJ1-5; D perhaps matches TRBD1 (6 bases). The CDR3 is 14 residues long. Germline V lookup: CDR1 MNHEY, CDR2 SMNVEV (reference sequence). Trimming removed 8 bases at V and 4 bases at J, with 15 bases between. The CDR3, as DNA: TGTGCCAGCGGGACATCCGTAAGAAATCAGCCCCAGCATTTT. Translating it yields CASGTSVRNQPQHF.

V and J are TRBV29-1 and TRBJ2-5, with TRBD2 as a possible D gene (8 bases). CDR1 is SQVTM, CDR2 ANQGSEA, per germline. V was clipped by 0 bases and J by 2 bases, with 22 bases between them. The CDR3 sequence is 18 residues long. CDR3 amino acids: CSVEDFPPGGGQQETQYF. In DNA, the CDR3 is TGCAGCGTTGAAGATTTTCCCCCGGGGGGGGGACAGCAAGAGACCCAGTACTTC.